The entry below describes one T cell receptor (beta chain). Its antigen is unknown. This sample was taken from a study of T cell responses to AZD1222 COVID-19 vaccine. Study outcomes and limitations: Nearly half of the spike-specific TCRs reportedly recognize variant regions that carry no mutations.

The CDR3 sequence is 15 residues long. Looked up from germline, CDR1 is SGHRS and CDR2 is YFSETQ. Trimming removed 2 bases at V and 0 bases at J, with 11 bases between. TCRdb keeps only in-frame clones here, not all; method: immunoSEQ multiplex PCR. The sample includes 110,000 or so clones, around 87% of them seen just once. The receptor's source is an adult in good health. This sequence joins TRBV5-1 and TRBJ2-5; D is ambiguous. This sample comprised peripheral blood, obtained on day 0 of AZD1222 vaccination. The CDR3 sequence is CASSFEDFYQETQYF. CDR3 bases: TGCGCCAGCAGCTTCGAAGACTTCTACCAAGAGACCCAGTACTTC. Drawing the rest from reference TRBV5-1 and TRBJ2-5, the complete variable domain is KAGVTQTPRYLIKTRGQQVTLSCSPISGHRSVSWYQQTPGQGLQFLFEYFSETQRNKGNFPGRFSGRQFSNSRSEMNVSTLELGDSALYLCASSFEDFYQETQYFGPGTRLLVL.